Listed here are 10 T cell receptor beta chains from one sample, sequenced in a study of beta chain features in type 1 diabetes (dated by TCRdb to 2017 to 2018). Paper-wide results and their limitations: In all four CD4+ subsets, TCRB CDR3 length was moderately but significantly shorter in type 1 diabetes patients.

To prepare the library, the immunoSEQ multiplex PCR assay was applied. The entire isolated RNA was reverse transcribed using the High Capacity cDNA Reverse Transcription Kit, and thus expressed TCRB transcripts were sequenced. TCRdb took this table from immuneACCESS and kept in-frame rearrangements with V and J called. Such tables lack part of the clones; where checked against another copy, unresolved V genes explain under half of the gap, and the rest is unexplained. This sample holds some 350,000 clones; around 10% were observed only once. The ten most abundant clones make up about 0.63% of the sample. No cognate antigen is known for these TCRs. Sequences were obtained from central memory CD4+ T cells from blood. The receptors come from a man under 40 with type 1 diabetes.

J is TRBJ2-1 and V is TRBV2, with D unresolved. Between the trimmed V and J ends, which lost 1 base and 9 bases, there was a span of 4 bases. The CDR3 sequence is 11 residues long. The germline V gene has CDR1 SNHLY and CDR2 FYNNEI. The CDR3 DNA reads as TGTGCCAGCAGTGAAGGGAGTGAGCAGTTCTTC. Residues: CASSEGSEQFF. Drawing the rest from reference TRBV2 and TRBJ2-1, the complete variable domain is EPEVTQTPSHQVTQMGQEVILRCVPISNHLYFYWYRQILGQKVEFLVSFYNNEISEKSEIFDDQFSVERPDGSNFTLKIRSTKLEDSAMYFCASSEGSEQFFGPGTRLTVL.

V usage is TRBV4-3 and J usage is TRBJ2-3; 8 bases are a match to TRBD1. The CDR3 is 17 residues long. The V segment lost 1 base and the J segment 2 bases; nucleotides outside the gene matches: 8. The germline V gene encodes CDR1 LGHNA and CDR2 YSLEER. Here the CDR3 DNA reads TGCGCCAGCAGCCAAGTTTCCGGACAGGGATACACAGATACGCAGTATTTT. Its translation is CASSQVSGQGYTDTQYF.

V and J are TRBV5-1 and TRBJ1-2, with D maybe TRBD1 (6 bases). The V gene lost 0 bases and the J gene lost 4 bases, with 13 bases spanning the gap. CDR1 is SGHRS and CDR2 is YFSETQ in the germline V gene. The CDR3 is 15 amino acids. CDR3 in DNA: TGCGCCAGCAGCTTGGATACAGGGACTCCCTATGGCTACACCTTC. This gives the protein CASSLDTGTPYGYTF.

This clone was counted a few times. The gene calls are TRBV2 and TRBJ1-1; the D is unclear. CDR1 and CDR2 from the germline V gene are SNHLY and FYNNEI. This CDR3 contains 11 residues. Trimming removed 9 bases at V and 4 bases at J, with 9 bases between. CDR3 sequence (DNA): TGTGCCAGACAGCCGGGCACTGAAGCTTTCTTT. Its translation is CARQPGTEAFF.

The rearrangement joins TRBV6-5 to TRBJ2-7; D is perhaps TRBD2 (5 bases). There are 16 residues in the CDR3. V lost 4 bases to trimming and J lost 4 bases, with 20 bases between them. Germline loops: CDR1 MNHEY, CDR2 SVGAGI. CDR3 region: CASSSPSEGRLYEQYF. The CDR3 DNA reads TGTGCCAGCAGTTCACCTTCAGAGGGAAGGCTGTACGAGCAGTACTTC.

CDR3 loop: CASSPEDRLGYEQYF. DNA for the CDR3: TGTGCCAGCTCACCGGAAGATAGACTCGGCTACGAGCAGTACTTC. The rearrangement uses TRBV18 and TRBJ2-7; no definite D call. CDR3 length: 15 amino acids. V lost 3 bases to trimming and J lost 3 bases, with 15 bases between them. Looked up from germline, CDR1 is KGHSH and CDR2 is LQKENI.

Details on this clone: Distinct nucleotide sequences in the sample also encode this CDR3. V usage is TRBV4-3 and J usage is TRBJ2-5, with a possible D match to TRBD2 (5 bases). Trimming left V 4 bases short and J 0 bases short, with 12 bases between. The CDR3 has 15 amino acids. Germline V gives CDR1 LGHNA, CDR2 YSLEER. The CDR3 loop reads CASSRGPRDQETQYF. CDR3 nucleotides: TGCGCCAGCAGCCGCGGCCCGAGGGACCAAGAGACCCAGTACTTC.

This chain connects TRBV5-1 to TRBJ2-6; D gene ambiguous. This CDR3 has 14 amino acids. The germline CDR1 and CDR2 sequences are SGHRS and YFSETQ. V was trimmed by 4 bases and J by 0 bases, leaving 5 bases between them. CDR3: CASSGNSGANVLTF. CDR3 sequence (DNA): TGCGCCAGCAGCGGAAACTCTGGGGCCAACGTCCTGACTTTC.

J is TRBJ1-4 and V is TRBV6-6; D uncertain. The CDR3 is made up of 14 amino acids. Trimming cost V 6 bases and J 2 bases, with 10 bases left between them. Germline assignment: CDR1 MNHNY and CDR2 SVGAGI (reference sequence). CDR3 sequence reads: CASRREMTNEKLFF. The CDR3 region has the DNA TGTGCCAGCAGGAGGGAGATGACTAATGAAAAACTGTTTTTT.

As regards this clone: Germline is not matched at one junction end, which may reflect a read error. V is TRBV9 and J is TRBJ2-6; maybe TRBD2 (6 bases). The CDR3 sequence is 17 residues long. CDR1 is SGDLS and CDR2 is YYNGEE in the germline V gene. CDR3 bases: TGTGTCAGCAGCGTAGGGCAGGGAGGTTCGGGGGCCAACGTCCTGACTTTC. Protein: CVSSVGQGGSGANVLTF.